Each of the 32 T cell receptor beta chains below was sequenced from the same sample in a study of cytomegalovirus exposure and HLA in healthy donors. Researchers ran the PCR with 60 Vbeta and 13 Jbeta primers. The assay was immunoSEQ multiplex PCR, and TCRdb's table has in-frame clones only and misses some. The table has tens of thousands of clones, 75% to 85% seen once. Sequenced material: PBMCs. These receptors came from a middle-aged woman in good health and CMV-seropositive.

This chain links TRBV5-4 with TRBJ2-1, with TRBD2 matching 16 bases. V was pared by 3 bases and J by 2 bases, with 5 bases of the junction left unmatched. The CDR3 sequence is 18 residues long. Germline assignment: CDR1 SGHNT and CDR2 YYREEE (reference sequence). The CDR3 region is CASSSGTSGRAPYNEQFF. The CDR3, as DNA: TGTGCCAGCAGCTCCGGGACTAGCGGGAGGGCCCCCTACAATGAGCAGTTCTTC.

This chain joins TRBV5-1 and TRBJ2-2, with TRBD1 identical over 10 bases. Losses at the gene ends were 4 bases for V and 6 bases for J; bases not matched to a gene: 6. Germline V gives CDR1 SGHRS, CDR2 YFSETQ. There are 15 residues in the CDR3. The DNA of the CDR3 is TGCGCCAGCAGCCCGATGGGACAGGGGTCCGGGGAGCTGTTTTTT. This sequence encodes CASSPMGQGSGELFF.

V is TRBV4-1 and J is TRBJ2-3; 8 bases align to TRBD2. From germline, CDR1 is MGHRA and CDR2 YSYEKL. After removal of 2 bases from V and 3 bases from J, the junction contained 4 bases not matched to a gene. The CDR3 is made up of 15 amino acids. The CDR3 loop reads CASSQPGTRTDTQYF. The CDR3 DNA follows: TGCGCCAGCAGCCAACCCGGGACTAGAACAGATACGCAGTATTTT.

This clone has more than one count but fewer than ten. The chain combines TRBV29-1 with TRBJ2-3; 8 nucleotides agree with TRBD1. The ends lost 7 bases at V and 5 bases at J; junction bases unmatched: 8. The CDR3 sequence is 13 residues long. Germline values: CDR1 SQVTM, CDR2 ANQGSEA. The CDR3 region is CSAFDRGVDTQYF. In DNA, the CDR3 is TGCAGCGCATTCGACAGGGGAGTAGATACGCAGTATTTT.

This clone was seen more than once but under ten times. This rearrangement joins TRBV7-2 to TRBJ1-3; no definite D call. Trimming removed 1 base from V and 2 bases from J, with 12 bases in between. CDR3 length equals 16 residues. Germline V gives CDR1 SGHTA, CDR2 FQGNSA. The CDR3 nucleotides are TGTGCCAGCAGCTTAGGCCCGGGAATGGCTGGAAACACCATATATTTT. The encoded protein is CASSLGPGMAGNTIYF.

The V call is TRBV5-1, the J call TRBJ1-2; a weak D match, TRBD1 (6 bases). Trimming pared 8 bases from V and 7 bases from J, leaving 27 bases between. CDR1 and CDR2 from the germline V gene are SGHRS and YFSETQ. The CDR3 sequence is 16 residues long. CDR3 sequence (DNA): TGCGCCAGTGGGGGCAGGGAAAACCCCGATCTGAGTGGCTACACCTTC. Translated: CASGGRENPDLSGYTF. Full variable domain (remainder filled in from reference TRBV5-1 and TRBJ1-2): KAGVTQTPRYLIKTRGQQVTLSCSPISGHRSVSWYQQTPGQGLQFLFEYFSETQRNKGNFPGRFSGRQFSNSRSEMNVSTLELGDSALYLCASGGRENPDLSGYTFGSGTRLTVV.

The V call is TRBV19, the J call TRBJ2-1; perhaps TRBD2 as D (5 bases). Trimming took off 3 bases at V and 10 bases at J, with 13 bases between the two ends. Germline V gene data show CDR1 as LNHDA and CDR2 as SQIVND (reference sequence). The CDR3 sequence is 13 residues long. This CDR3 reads CASSIIPPGEQFF. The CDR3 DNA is TGTGCCAGTAGTATCATCCCACCGGGGGAGCAGTTCTTC.

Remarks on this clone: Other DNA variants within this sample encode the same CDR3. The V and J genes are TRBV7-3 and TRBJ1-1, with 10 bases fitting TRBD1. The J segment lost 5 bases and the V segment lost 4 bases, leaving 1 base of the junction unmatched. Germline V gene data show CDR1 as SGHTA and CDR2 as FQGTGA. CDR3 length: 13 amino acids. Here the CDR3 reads CASSSGQGTEAFF. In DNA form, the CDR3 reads TGTGCCAGCAGCTCGGGACAGGGGACTGAAGCTTTCTTT.

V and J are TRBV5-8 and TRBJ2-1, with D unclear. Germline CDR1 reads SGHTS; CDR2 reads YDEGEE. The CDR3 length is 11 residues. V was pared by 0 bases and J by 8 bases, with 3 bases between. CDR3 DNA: TGTGCCAGCAGCTTGGCCTATGAGCAGTTCTTC. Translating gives CASSLAYEQFF.

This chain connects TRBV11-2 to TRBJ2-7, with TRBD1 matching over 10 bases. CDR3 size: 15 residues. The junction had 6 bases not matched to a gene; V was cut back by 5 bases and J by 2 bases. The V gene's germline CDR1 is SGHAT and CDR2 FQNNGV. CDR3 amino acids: CASSPRDRGAYEQYF. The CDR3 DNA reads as TGTGCCAGCAGCCCGAGGGACAGGGGAGCCTACGAGCAGTACTTC.

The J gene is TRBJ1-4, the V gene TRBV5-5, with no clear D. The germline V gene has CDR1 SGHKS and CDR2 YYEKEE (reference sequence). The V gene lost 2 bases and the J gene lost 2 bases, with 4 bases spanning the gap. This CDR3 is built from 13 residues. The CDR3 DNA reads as TGTGCCAGCAGCTTCGGGACTAATGAAAAACTGTTTTTT. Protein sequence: CASSFGTNEKLFF.

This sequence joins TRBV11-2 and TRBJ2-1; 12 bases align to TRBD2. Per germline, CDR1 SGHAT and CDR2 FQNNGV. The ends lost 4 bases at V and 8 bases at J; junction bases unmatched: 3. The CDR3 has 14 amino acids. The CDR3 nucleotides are TGTGCCAGCAGCTCCGGACTAGCGGGGTATGAGCAGTTCTTC. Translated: CASSSGLAGYEQFF.

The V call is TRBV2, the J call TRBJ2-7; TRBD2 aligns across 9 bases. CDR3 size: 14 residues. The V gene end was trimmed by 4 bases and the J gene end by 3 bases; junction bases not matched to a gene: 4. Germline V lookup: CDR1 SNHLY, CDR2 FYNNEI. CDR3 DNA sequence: TGTGCCAGCAGTGCGGGCGGGAGGGACTACGAGCAGTACTTC. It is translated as CASSAGGRDYEQYF.

The CDR3 loop is CSVPGGNEQFF. CDR3 coding DNA: TGCAGCGTGCCGGGGGGCAATGAGCAGTTCTTC. The chain combines TRBV29-1 with TRBJ2-1; TRBD2 matches at 7 bases. Germline assignment: CDR1 SQVTM and CDR2 ANQGSEA. V was clipped by 6 bases and J by 6 bases; unmatched bases: 2. The length of the CDR3 is 11 residues.

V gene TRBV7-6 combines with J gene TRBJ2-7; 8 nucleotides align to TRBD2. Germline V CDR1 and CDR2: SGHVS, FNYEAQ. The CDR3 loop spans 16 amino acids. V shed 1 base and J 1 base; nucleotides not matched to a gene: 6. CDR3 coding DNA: TGTGCCAGCAGCTTAGAAGGCGGGGGGCCTTCCTACGAGCAGTACTTC. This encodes CASSLEGGGPSYEQYF.

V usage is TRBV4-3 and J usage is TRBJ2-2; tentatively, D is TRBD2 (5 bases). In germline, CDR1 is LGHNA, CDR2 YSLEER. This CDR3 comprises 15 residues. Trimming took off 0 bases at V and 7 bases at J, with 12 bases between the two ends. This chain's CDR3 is CASSQDLGVRGELFF. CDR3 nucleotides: TGCGCCAGCAGCCAAGATCTCGGGGTACGCGGGGAGCTGTTTTTT.

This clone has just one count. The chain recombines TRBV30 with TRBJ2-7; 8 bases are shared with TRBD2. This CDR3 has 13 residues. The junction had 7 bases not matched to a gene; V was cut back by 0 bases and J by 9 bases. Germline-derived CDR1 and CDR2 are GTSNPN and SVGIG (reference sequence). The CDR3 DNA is TGTGCCTGGAGTGTACCGGGGGGGCTGGGGCAGTACTTC. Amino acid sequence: CAWSVPGGLGQYF.

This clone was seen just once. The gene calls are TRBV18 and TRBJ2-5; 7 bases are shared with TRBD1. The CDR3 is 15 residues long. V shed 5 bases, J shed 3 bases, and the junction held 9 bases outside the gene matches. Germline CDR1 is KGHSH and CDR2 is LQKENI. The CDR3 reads CASSGRQGVEETQYF. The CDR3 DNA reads TGTGCCAGCTCAGGTCGGCAGGGGGTCGAAGAGACCCAGTACTTC. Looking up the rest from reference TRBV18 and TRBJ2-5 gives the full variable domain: NAGVMQNPRHLVRRRGQEARLRCSPMKGHSHVYWYRQLPEEGLKFMVYLQKENIIDESGMPKERFSAEFPKEGPSILRIQQVVRGDSAAYFCASSGRQGVEETQYFGPGTRLLVL.

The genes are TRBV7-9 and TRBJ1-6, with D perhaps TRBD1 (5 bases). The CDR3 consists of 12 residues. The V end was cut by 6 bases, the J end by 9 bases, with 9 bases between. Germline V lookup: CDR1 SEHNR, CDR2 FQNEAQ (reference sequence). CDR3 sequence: CASSSGISPLHF. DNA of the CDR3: TGTGCCAGCAGTTCAGGGATTTCACCCCTCCACTTT.

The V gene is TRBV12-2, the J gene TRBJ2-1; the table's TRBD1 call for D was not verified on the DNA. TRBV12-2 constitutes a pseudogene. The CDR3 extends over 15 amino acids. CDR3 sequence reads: CASRLAADRHNEQFF. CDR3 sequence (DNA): TGTGCAAGTCGCTTAGCTGCGGACAGGCACAATGAGCAGTTCTTC.

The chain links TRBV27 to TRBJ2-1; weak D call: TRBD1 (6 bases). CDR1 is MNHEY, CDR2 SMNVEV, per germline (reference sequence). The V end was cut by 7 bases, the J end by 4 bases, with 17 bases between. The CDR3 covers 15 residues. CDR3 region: CASTSPGHLYNEQFF. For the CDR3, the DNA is TGTGCCAGCACTTCCCCGGGACACCTATACAATGAGCAGTTCTTC.

This CDR3 reads CASSYLGTGGTDTQYF. The CDR3 coding sequence is TGTGCCAGCAGTTACTTGGGGACAGGGGGCACAGATACGCAGTATTTT. The genes are TRBV6-5 and TRBJ2-3; 10 bases match TRBD1. The V gene's germline CDR1 is MNHEY and CDR2 SVGAGI. CDR3 size: 16 residues. The trim removed 1 base at V and 1 base at J, leaving 2 bases unmatched.

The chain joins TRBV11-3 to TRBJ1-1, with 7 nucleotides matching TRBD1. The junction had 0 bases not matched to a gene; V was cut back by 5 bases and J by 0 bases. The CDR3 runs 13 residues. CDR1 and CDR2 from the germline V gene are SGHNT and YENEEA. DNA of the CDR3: TGTGCCAGCAGCCAGGGGGTGAACACTGAAGCTTTCTTT. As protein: CASSQGVNTEAFF.

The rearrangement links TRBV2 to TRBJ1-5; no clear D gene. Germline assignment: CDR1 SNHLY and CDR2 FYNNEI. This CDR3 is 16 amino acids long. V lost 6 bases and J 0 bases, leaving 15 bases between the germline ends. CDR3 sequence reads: CASRLEAQNSNQPQHF. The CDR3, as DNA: TGTGCCAGCAGACTAGAGGCGCAGAATAGCAATCAGCCCCAGCATTTT.

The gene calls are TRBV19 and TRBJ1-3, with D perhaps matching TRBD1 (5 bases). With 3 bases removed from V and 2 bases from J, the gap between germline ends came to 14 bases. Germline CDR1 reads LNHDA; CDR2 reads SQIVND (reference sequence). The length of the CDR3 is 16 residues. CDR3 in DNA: TGTGCCAGTAGTATGAGACAGAAGGCGGCTGGAAACACCATATATTTT. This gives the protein CASSMRQKAAGNTIYF.

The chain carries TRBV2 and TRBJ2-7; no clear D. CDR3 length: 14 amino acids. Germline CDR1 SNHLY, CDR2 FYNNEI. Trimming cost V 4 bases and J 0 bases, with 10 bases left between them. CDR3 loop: CASSGASGSYEQYF. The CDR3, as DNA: TGTGCCAGCAGTGGGGCCTCTGGCTCCTACGAGCAGTACTTC. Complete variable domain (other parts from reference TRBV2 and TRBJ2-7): EPEVTQTPSHQVTQMGQEVILRCVPISNHLYFYWYRQILGQKVEFLVSFYNNEISEKSEIFDDQFSVERPDGSNFTLKIRSTKLEDSAMYFCASSGASGSYEQYFGPGTRLTVT.

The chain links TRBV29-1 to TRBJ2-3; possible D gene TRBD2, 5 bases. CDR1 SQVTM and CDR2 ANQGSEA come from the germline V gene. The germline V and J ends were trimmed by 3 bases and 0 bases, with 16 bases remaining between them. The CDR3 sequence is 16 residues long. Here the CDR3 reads CSVDLEGLRSTDTQYF. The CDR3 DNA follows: TGCAGCGTTGATCTCGAGGGCCTTAGAAGCACAGATACGCAGTATTTT.

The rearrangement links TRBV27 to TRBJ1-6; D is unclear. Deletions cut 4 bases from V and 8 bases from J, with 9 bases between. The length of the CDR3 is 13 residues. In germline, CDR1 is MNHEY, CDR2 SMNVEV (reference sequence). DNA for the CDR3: TGTGCCAGCAGTTCCTCCCGGGATTCACCCCTCCACTTT. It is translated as CASSSSRDSPLHF.

CDR3 in amino acids: CASSPDYGYTF. CDR3 DNA: TGTGCCAGCAGTCCGGACTATGGCTACACCTTC. The chain joins TRBV2 to TRBJ1-2; no definite D call. The V end lost 5 bases, the J end lost 3 bases, and 4 bases lay between the germline ends. In germline, CDR1 is SNHLY, CDR2 FYNNEI. The CDR3 runs to 11 residues.

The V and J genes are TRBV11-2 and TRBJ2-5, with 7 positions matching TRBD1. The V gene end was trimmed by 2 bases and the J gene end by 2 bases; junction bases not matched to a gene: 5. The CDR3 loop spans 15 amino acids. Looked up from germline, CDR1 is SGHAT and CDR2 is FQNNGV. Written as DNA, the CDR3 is TGTGCCAGCAGCTTAAGGGGACAGCTACAAGAGACCCAGTACTTC. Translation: CASSLRGQLQETQYF. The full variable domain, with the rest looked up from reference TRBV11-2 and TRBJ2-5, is EAGVAQSPRYKIIEKRQSVAFWCNPISGHATLYWYQQILGQGPKLLIQFQNNGVVDDSQLPKDRFSAERLKGVDSTLKIQPAKLEDSAVYLCASSLRGQLQETQYFGPGTRLLVL.

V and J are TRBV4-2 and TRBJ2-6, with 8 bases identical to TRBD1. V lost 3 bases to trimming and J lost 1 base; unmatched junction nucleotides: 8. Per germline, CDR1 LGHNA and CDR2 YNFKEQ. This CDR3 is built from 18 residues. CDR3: CASSHTGTGMSGANVLTF. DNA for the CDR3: TGTGCCAGCAGCCACACCGGGACAGGAATGTCTGGGGCCAACGTCCTGACTTTC.

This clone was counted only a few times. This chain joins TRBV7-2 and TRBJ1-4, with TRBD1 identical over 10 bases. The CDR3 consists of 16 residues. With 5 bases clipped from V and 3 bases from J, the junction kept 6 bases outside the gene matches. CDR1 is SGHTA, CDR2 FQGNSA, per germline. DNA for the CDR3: TGTGCCAGCAGCCTAGGGACAGGGGTACCTAATGAAAAACTGTTTTTT. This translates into CASSLGTGVPNEKLFF.